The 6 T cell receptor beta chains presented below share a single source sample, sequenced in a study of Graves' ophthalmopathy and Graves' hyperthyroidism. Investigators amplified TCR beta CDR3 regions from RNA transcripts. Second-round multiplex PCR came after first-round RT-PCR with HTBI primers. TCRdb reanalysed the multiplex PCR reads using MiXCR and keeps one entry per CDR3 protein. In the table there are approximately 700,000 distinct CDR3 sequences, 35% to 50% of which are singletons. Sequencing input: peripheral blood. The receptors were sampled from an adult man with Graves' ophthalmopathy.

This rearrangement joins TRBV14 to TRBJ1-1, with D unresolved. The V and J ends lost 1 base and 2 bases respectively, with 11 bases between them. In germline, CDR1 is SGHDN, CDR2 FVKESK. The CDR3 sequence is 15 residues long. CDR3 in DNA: TGTGCCAGCAGCCAAGTCGGCAGTTTAAACACTGAAGCTTTCTTT. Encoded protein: CASSQVGSLNTEAFF.

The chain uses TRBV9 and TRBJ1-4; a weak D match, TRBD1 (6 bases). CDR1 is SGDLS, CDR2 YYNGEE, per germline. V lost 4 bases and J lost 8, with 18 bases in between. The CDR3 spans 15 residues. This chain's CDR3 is CASSSTGGSSEKLFF. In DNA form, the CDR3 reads TGTGCCAGCAGCTCGACAGGAGGTTCCTCCGAAAAACTGTTTTTT.

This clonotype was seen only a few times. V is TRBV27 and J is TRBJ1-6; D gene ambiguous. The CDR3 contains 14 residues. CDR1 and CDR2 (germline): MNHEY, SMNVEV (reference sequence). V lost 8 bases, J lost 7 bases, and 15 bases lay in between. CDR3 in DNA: TGTGCCAGCCAATTGAGTACGGCGAATTCACCCCTCCACTTT. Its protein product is CASQLSTANSPLHF.

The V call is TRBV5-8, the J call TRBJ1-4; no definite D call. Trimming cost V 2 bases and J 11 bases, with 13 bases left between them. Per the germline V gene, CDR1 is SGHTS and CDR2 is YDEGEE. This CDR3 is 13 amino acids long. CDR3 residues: CASSFAHNSKLFF. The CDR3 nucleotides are TGTGCCAGCAGCTTCGCCCACAACAGTAAACTGTTTTTT. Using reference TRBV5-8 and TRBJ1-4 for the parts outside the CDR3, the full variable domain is EAGVTQSPTHLIKTRGQQATLRCSPISGHTSVYWYQQALGLGLQFLLWYDEGEERNRGNFPPRFSGRQFPNYSSELNVNALELEDSALYLCASSFAHNSKLFFGSGTQLSVL.

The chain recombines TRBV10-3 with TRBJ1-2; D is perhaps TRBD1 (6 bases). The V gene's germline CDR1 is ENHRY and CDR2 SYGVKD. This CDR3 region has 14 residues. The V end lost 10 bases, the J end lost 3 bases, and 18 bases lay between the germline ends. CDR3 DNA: TGTGCCAGCAGACAATCCAACAGGGACTATGGCTACACCTTC. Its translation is CASRQSNRDYGYTF.

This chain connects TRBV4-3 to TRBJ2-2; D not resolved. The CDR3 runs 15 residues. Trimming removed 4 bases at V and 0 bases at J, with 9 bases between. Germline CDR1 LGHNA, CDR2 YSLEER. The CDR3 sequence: CASSPVLANTGELFF. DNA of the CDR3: TGCGCCAGCAGCCCTGTCTTGGCGAACACCGGGGAGCTGTTTTTT.